Presented here are 5 T cell receptor beta chains from one specimen sequenced in a study of shared clonotypes between healthy human individuals. Profiled with immunoSEQ multiplex PCR; TCRdb holds only in-frame clones, not every one. The table includes some 2,000,000 clones, 85% to 95% detected once. Sample: naive CD4+ T cells sorted from blood. Stated subset: CD45RA+ positively selected. The receptors originated from a man aged 18 to 30 in good health.

The V call is TRBV5-1, the J call TRBJ2-4; TRBD1 might be the D (5 bases). Trimming took 2 bases from V and 2 from J, leaving 8 bases between them. The CDR3 length is 14 residues. Germline CDR1 is SGHRS and CDR2 is YFSETQ. CDR3 sequence reads: CASSFDSTKNIQYF. CDR3 bases: TGCGCCAGCAGCTTTGACAGTACCAAAAACATTCAGTACTTC.

The chain is built from TRBV10-3 and TRBJ1-5; 8 nucleotides line up with TRBD1. CDR1 is ENHRY and CDR2 is SYGVKD in the germline V gene. With V trimmed by 6 bases and J by 7 bases, 11 bases remained unmatched. The CDR3 covers 15 residues. DNA for the CDR3: TGTGCCATCAGCCCTGGATCGACAGGGGCCCAGCCCCAGCATTTT. It codes for CAISPGSTGAQPQHF.

This chain connects TRBV28 to TRBJ1-5; D ambiguous. The CDR3 loop spans 15 amino acids. Germline CDR1 reads MDHEN; CDR2 reads SYDVKM. The V end was cut by 5 bases, the J end by 2 bases, with 13 bases between. CDR3 nucleotides: TGTGCCAGCAGTCGGGATAGTAGTGGCAATCAGCCCCAGCATTTT. It is translated as CASSRDSSGNQPQHF.

This chain links TRBV4-1 with TRBJ2-2; D might be TRBD2 (6 bases). The CDR3 runs 18 residues. CDR1 MGHRA and CDR2 YSYEKL come from the germline V gene. Trimming removed 0 bases at V and 8 bases at J, with 22 bases between. CDR3 nucleotide sequence: TGCGCCAGCAGCCAAGATGGGGTAGCGGACTCCAAGGCGGGGGAGCTGTTTTTT. Translation: CASSQDGVADSKAGELFF.

The rearrangement uses TRBV5-1 and TRBJ2-7, with TRBD2 matching 12 bases. V trimming: 8 bases; J trimming: 7 bases; junction bases outside the gene matches: 13. The CDR3 sequence is 15 residues long. Germline V gene sequence: CDR1 SGHRS, CDR2 YFSETQ. The CDR3 reads CASSLTSGSIREQYF. The CDR3 nucleotides are TGCGCCAGTTCCTTGACTAGCGGGAGTATCCGGGAGCAGTACTTC.